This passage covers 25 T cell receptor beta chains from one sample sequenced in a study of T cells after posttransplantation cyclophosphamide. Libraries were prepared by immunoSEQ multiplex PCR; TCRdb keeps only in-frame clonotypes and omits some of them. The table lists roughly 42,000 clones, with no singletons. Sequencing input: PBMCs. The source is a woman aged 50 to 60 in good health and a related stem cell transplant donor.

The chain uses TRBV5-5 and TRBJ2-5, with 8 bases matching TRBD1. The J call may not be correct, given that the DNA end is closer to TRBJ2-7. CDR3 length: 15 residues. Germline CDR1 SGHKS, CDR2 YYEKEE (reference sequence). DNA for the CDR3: TGTGCCAGCAGCCGGGACAGGCCTCTATCCTACGAGCAGTACTTC. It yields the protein CASSRDRPLSYEQYF.

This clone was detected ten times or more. The CDR3 bases are TGTGCCAGTAGCCTAAGTATATACACCGGGGAGCTGTTTTTT. Residues: CASSLSIYTGELFF. The chain recombines TRBV19 with TRBJ2-2; D is unclear. The CDR3 extends over 14 amino acids. V lost 6 bases to trimming and J lost 3 bases, with 11 bases between them. Germline values: CDR1 LNHDA, CDR2 SQIVND (reference sequence).

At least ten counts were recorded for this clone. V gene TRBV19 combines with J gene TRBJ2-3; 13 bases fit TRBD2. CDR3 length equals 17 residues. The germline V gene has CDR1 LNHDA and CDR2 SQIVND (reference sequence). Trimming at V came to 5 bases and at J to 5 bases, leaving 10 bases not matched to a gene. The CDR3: CASSLRTSGGGGDTQYF. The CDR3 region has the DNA TGTGCCAGTAGTCTCCGGACTAGCGGGGGAGGTGGAGATACGCAGTATTTT.

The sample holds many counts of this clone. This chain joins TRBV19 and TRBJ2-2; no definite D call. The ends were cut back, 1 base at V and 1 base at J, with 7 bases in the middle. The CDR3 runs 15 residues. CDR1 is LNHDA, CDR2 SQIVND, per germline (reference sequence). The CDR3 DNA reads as TGTGCCAGTAGTATAGGGGCCGGGAACACCGGGGAGCTGTTTTTT. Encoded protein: CASSIGAGNTGELFF.

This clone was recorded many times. The DNA for the CDR3 is TGTGCCAGCAGCTTAGCCGGGGCAGATACGCAGTATTTT. Its translation is CASSLAGADTQYF. V is TRBV7-6 and J is TRBJ2-3; D perhaps matches TRBD2 (5 bases). The V gene lost 0 bases and the J gene lost 4 bases, with 5 bases spanning the gap. Looked up from germline, CDR1 is SGHVS and CDR2 is FNYEAQ. This CDR3 has 13 residues. Together with reference TRBV7-6 and TRBJ2-3, the CDR3 gives the full variable domain: GAGVSQSPRYKVTKRGQDVALRCDPISGHVSLYWYRQALGQGPEFLTYFNYEAQQDKSGLPNDRFSAERPEGSISTLTIQRTEQRDSAMYRCASSLAGADTQYFGPGTRLTVL.

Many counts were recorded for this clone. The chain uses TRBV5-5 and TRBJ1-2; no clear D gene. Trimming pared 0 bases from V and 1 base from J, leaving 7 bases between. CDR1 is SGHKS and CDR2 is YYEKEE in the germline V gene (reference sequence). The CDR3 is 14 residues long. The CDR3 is CASSLDIFNYGYTF. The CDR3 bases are TGTGCCAGCAGCTTGGACATTTTTAACTATGGCTACACCTTC.

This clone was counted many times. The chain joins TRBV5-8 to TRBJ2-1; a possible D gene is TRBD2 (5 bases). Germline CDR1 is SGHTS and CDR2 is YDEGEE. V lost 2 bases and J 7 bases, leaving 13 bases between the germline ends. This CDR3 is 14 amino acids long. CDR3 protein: CASSFGLLGNEQFF. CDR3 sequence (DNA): TGTGCCAGCAGCTTTGGACTTCTGGGGAATGAGCAGTTCTTC.

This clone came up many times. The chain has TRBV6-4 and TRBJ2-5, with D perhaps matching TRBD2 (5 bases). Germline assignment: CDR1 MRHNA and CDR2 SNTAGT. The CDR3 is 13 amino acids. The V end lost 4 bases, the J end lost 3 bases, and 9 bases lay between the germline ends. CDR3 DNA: TGTGCCAGCAGTGTAACTAGTGAAGAGACCCAGTACTTC. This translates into CASSVTSEETQYF.

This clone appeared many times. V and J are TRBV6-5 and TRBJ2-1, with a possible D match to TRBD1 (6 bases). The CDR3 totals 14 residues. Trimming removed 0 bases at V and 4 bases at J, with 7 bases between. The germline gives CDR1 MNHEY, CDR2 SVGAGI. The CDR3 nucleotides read TGTGCCAGCAGTTACTCTCAGGGGTACAATGAGCAGTTCTTC. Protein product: CASSYSQGYNEQFF.

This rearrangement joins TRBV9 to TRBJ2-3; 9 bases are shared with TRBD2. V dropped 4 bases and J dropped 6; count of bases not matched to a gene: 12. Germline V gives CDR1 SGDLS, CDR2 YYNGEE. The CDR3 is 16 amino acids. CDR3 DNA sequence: TGTGCCAGCAGCCCCGAAGGGGGCGGGGGGGCTGATACGCAGTATTTT. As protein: CASSPEGGGGADTQYF.

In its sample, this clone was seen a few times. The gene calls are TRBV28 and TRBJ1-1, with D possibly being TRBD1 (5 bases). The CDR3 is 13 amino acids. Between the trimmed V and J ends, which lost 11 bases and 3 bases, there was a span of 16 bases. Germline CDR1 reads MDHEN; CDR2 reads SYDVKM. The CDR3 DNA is TGTGCCGGCGGGAGGGGATGGTACACTGAAGCTTTCTTT. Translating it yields CAGGRGWYTEAFF.

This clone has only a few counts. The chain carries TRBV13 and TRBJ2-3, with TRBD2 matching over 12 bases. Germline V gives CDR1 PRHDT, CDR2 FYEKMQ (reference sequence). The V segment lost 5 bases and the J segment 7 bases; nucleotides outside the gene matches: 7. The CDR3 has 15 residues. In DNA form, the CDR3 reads TGTGCCAGCAGCATCACTAGCGGGGGGATTCATACGCAGTATTTT. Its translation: CASSITSGGIHTQYF. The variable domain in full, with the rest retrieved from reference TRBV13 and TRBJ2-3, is AAGVIQSPRHLIKEKRETATLKCYPIPRHDTVYWYQQGPGQDPQFLISFYEKMQSDKGSIPDRFSAQQFSDYHSELNMSSLELGDSALYFCASSITSGGIHTQYFGPGTRLTVL.

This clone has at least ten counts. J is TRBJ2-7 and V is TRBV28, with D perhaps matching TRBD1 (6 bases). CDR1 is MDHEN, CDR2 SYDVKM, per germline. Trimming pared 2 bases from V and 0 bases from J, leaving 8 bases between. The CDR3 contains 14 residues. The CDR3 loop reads CASSLTGHSYEQYF. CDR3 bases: TGTGCCAGCAGTTTAACGGGACACTCCTACGAGCAGTACTTC.

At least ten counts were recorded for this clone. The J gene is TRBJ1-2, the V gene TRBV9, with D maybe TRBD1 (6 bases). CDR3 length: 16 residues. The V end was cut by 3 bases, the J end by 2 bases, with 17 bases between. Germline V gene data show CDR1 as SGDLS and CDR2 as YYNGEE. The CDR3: CASSGRRDMRNYGYTF. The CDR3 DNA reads TGTGCCAGCAGCGGCAGACGGGACATGCGGAACTATGGCTACACCTTC.

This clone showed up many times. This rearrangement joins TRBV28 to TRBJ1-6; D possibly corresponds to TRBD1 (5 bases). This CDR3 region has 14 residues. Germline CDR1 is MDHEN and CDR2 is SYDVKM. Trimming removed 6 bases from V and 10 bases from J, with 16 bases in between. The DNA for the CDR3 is TGTGCCAGCAGCCCAGGGTTTCAGGGCTCACCCCTCCACTTT. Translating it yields CASSPGFQGSPLHF.

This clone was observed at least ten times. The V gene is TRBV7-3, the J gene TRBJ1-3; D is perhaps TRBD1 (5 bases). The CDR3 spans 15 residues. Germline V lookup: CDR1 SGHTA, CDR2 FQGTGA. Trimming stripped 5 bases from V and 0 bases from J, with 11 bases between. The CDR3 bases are TGTGCCAGCAGCCGACATGGGGCCTCTGGAAACACCATATATTTT. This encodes CASSRHGASGNTIYF.

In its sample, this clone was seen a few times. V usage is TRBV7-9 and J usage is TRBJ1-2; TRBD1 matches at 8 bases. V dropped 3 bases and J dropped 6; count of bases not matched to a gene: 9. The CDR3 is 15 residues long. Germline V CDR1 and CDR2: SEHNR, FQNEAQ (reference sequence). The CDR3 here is CASSLGQGRGHGYTF. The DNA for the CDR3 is TGTGCCAGCAGCTTGGGGCAAGGCAGGGGGCATGGCTACACCTTC.

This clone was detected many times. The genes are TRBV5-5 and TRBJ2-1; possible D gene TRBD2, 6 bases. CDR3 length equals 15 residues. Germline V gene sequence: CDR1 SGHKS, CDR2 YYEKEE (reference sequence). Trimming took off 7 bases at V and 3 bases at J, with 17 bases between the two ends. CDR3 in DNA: TGTGCCAGCTCCCAGGGCGGGGAGGACTACAATGAGCAGTTCTTC. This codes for CASSQGGEDYNEQFF.

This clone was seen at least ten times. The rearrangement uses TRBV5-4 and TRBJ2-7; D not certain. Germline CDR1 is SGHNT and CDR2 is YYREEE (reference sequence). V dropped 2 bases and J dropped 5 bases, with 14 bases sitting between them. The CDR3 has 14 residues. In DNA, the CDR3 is TGTGCCAGCAGCTTCAAAGCTAGTACGGACGAGCAGTACTTC. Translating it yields CASSFKASTDEQYF.

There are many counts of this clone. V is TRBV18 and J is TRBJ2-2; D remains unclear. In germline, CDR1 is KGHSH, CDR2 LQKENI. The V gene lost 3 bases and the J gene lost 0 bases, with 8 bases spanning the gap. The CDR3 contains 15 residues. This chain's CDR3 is CASSPNRANTGELFF. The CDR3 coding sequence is TGTGCCAGCTCACCTAATCGGGCGAACACCGGGGAGCTGTTTTTT.

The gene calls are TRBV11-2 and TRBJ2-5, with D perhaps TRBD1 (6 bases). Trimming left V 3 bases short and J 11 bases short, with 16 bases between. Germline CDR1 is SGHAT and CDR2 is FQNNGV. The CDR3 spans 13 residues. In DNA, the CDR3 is TGTGCCAGCAGCTTCCAGACAGGTGGGGAGCAGTACTTC. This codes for CASSFQTGGEQYF.

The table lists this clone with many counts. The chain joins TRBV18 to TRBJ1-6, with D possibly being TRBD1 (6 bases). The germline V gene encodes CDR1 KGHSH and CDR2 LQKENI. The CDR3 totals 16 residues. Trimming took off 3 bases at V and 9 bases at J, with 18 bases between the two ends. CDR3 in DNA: TGTGCCAGCTCACCCTCAGGGGAGTGGGAGAGTTCACCCCTCCACTTT. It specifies CASSPSGEWESSPLHF.

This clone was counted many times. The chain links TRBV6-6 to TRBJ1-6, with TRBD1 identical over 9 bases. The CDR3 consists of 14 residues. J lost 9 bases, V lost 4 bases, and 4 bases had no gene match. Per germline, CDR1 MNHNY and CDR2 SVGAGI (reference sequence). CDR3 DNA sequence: TGTGCCAGCAGTTTACAGGGGGCTGGTTCACCCCTCCACTTT. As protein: CASSLQGAGSPLHF.

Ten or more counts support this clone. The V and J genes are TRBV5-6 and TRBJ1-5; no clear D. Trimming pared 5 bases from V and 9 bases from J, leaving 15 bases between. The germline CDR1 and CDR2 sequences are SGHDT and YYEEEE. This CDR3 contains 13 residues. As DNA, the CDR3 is TGTGCCAGCAGTCCGACACCCTCCGGGCCCCAGCATTTT. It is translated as CASSPTPSGPQHF.

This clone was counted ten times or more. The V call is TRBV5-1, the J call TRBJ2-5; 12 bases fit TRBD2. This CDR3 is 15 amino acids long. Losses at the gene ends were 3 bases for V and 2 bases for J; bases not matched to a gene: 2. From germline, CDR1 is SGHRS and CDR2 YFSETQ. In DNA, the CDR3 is TGCGCCAGCAGCTCTGGACTAGCGGGGCAAGAGACCCAGTACTTC. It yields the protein CASSSGLAGQETQYF.